This T cell receptor beta chain was obtained from a study of blood T cell repertoires in COVID-19. Study-level background: PBMCs, B-cell-depleted T cells, or T cells provided the cDNA or gDNA that made up the material.

Study processing details: Amplified reference gene primers provided the basis for estimating nucleated cell counts. Repertoires were generated with immunoSEQ multiplex PCR, while TCRdb's copy carries only in-frame clones and drops some. V, J and clone size reflect that table, while D and trimming were determined from the DNA. Among hundreds of thousands of clones, about 84% were seen once, and the ten largest hold under 4.5%. CDR3 size: 14 residues. CDR1 is LGHDT, CDR2 YNNKEL, per germline (reference sequence). Trimming took off 2 bases at V and 6 bases at J, with 14 bases between the two ends. The sequence came from a young man with acute COVID-19. The rearrangement links TRBV3-1 (or the pseudogene TRBV3-2) to TRBJ2-7, with a possible D match to TRBD1 (7 bases). The material sequenced was PBMCs or T cells enriched from blood (not recorded which). The CDR3 DNA follows: TGTGCCAGCAGCCAACTGACCCAGGGGGGCGAGCAGTACTTC. Translating gives CASSQLTQGGEQYF.